What follows are 3 T cell receptor beta chains derived from one specimen sequenced in a study of T cell changes during pregnancy in multiple sclerosis. Clones were read by immunoSEQ multiplex PCR, and TCRdb kept only the in-frame ones, dropping some. The table has 32,000 or so clones, 89% seen once. Here the sequenced sample was CD8+ T cells from peripheral blood mononuclear cells, taken in the second trimester of pregnancy. The origin of the receptors is a female donor with multiple sclerosis, enrolled in a pregnancy study.

V and J are TRBV12-5 and TRBJ2-1; D uncertain. From germline, CDR1 is LGHNT and CDR2 FRNRAP. This CDR3 has 15 residues. V lost 1 base and J 7 bases, leaving 14 bases between the germline ends. CDR3 in amino acids: CASGLGPRPPNEQFF. CDR3 sequence (DNA): TGTGCTAGTGGTTTGGGGCCTAGGCCACCTAATGAGCAGTTCTTC.

V usage is TRBV7-9 and J usage is TRBJ2-5, with D possibly matching TRBD1 (6 bases). CDR1 is SEHNR, CDR2 FQNEAQ, per germline (reference sequence). The CDR3 is 16 amino acids. V dropped 5 bases and J dropped 0 bases, with 16 bases sitting between them. Here the CDR3 DNA reads TGTGCCAGCAGCCCGGAACACAGGGCTTACCAAGAGACCCAGTACTTC. This gives the protein CASSPEHRAYQETQYF.

V gene TRBV2 combines with J gene TRBJ2-5; 9 bases align to TRBD1. The CDR3 loop spans 15 amino acids. In germline, CDR1 is SNHLY, CDR2 FYNNEI. The J segment lost 3 bases and the V segment lost 7 bases, leaving 9 bases of the junction unmatched. CDR3 residues: CASKGTGWDEETQYF. CDR3 sequence (DNA): TGTGCCAGCAAAGGGACAGGGTGGGACGAAGAGACCCAGTACTTC.